These 14 T cell receptor beta chains share one sample of origin, sequenced in a study of human T cells and chemical hapten exposure. MiXCR, run by TCRdb on the RACE reads, gives a single entry per CDR3 protein. The table shows 380,000 or so distinct CDR3 sequences, with over 5% occurring only once. Indicated time point: pre-sensitization, week 0. Noted treatment: therapeutic diphenylcyclopropenone sensitization with weekly scalp DPC. The sample consisted of whole blood, taken in connection with sensitization to the hapten diphenylcyclopropenone (DPC). These receptors originate from a woman aged 18-29 years with alopecia areata. Some clones in this sample may be carry-over from other donors' samples.

J is TRBJ2-1 and V is TRBV2; D possibly corresponds to TRBD2 (5 bases). V lost 2 bases to trimming and J lost 3 bases, with 11 bases between them. The CDR3 loop spans 15 amino acids. Per germline, CDR1 SNHLY and CDR2 FYNNEI. The DNA of the CDR3 is TGTGCCAGCAGTGAATATAGCGTCGTCTACAATGAGCAGTTCTTC. It yields the protein CASSEYSVVYNEQFF.

This clonotype was observed a few times. This chain connects TRBV5-1 to TRBJ2-7, with 7 bases aligning to TRBD2. CDR3 length equals 15 residues. CDR1 SGHRS and CDR2 YFSETQ come from the germline V gene. Trimming removed 1 base from V and 2 bases from J; junction bases left unmatched: 6. CDR3 bases: TGCGCCAGCAGCTTGAGTTCTAGCGGACCCTACGAGCAGTACTTC. It is translated as CASSLSSSGPYEQYF.

The chain is built from TRBV11-2 and TRBJ1-6, with D perhaps TRBD1 (5 bases). CDR3 length: 15 amino acids. Germline loops: CDR1 SGHAT, CDR2 FQNNGV. Trimming removed 5 bases at V and 7 bases at J, with 15 bases between. This CDR3 reads CASSHRGVRNSPLHF. CDR3 bases: TGTGCCAGCAGCCATAGAGGGGTACGGAATTCACCCCTCCACTTT.

This clonotype has at least ten counts. The rearrangement uses TRBV12-3 or TRBV12-4 and TRBJ2-1, with 13 bases lining up with TRBD2. V was pared by 5 bases and J by 8 bases, with 9 bases of the junction left unmatched. The CDR3 has 16 residues. CDR3 in amino acids: CASSDSGLAGLDEQFF. CDR3 bases: TGTGCCAGCAGTGACTCGGGACTAGCGGGGTTAGATGAGCAGTTCTTC.

There are many counts of this clonotype. The chain employs TRBV6-2 or TRBV6-3 and TRBJ2-1, with D perhaps matching TRBD1 (6 bases). The CDR3 runs to 13 residues. Germline CDR1 is MNHEY and CDR2 is SVGEGT. Trimming removed 7 bases at V and 4 bases at J, with 11 bases between. The CDR3 protein is CASTLQGYNEQFF. DNA of the CDR3: TGTGCCAGCACCTTGCAGGGGTACAATGAGCAGTTCTTC.

In this sample, this clonotype turned up a few times. This chain uses TRBV4-1 with TRBJ1-6; D is possibly TRBD1 (5 bases). CDR3 length equals 14 residues. Trimming took off 4 bases at V and 5 bases at J, with 9 bases between the two ends. Germline V gene data show CDR1 as MGHRA and CDR2 as YSYEKL. The CDR3 bases are TGCGCCAGCAGCCGACAGCCAGATAATTCACCCCTCCACTTT. It codes for CASSRQPDNSPLHF.

This clonotype was detected only a few times. The chain uses TRBV10-3 and TRBJ2-3; D ambiguous. V was pared by 5 bases and J by 5 bases, with 5 bases between. CDR3 length equals 11 residues. Germline CDR1 and CDR2: ENHRY and SYGVKD. CDR3 nucleotide sequence: TGTGCCATCAGTTATAAAGATACGCAGTATTTT. This gives the protein CAISYKDTQYF.

This clonotype was seen only a few times. The V gene is TRBV28, the J gene TRBJ2-5, with 9 nucleotides matching TRBD1. Trimming removed 6 bases from V and 4 bases from J; junction bases left unmatched: 6. CDR1 is MDHEN, CDR2 SYDVKM, per germline. The CDR3 has 14 amino acids. The CDR3 sequence is CASRNTGGGETQYF. CDR3 coding DNA: TGTGCCAGCAGGAATACAGGGGGCGGAGAGACCCAGTACTTC. Using reference TRBV28 and TRBJ2-5 for the parts outside the CDR3, the full variable domain is DVKVTQSSRYLVKRTGEKVFLECVQDMDHENMFWYRQDPGLGLRLIYFSYDVKMKEKGDIPEGYSVSREKKERFSLILESASTNQTSMYLCASRNTGGGETQYFGPGTRLLVL.

This chain connects TRBV6-1 to TRBJ1-5; D may be TRBD1 (5 bases). CDR3 length equals 15 residues. The germline CDR1 and CDR2 sequences are MNHNS and SASEGT. V was clipped by 9 bases and J by 1 base, with 16 bases between them. The CDR3 DNA reads TGTGCCAGTGGAGAGACGGGGCTCAGCAATCAGCCCCAGCATTTT. It codes for CASGETGLSNQPQHF.

This clonotype has a count of ten or more. This rearrangement joins TRBV6-1 to TRBJ1-1; 9 bases fit TRBD1. The V and J ends lost 6 bases and 5 bases, in that order; junction bases with no gene match: 7. CDR3 length: 14 amino acids. Germline V gives CDR1 MNHNS, CDR2 SASEGT. Here the CDR3 DNA reads TGTGCCAGCAGGAAGGGGACAGGGAGGACTGAAGCTTTCTTT. This codes for CASRKGTGRTEAFF.

This clonotype was seen many times. The chain joins TRBV20-1 to TRBJ1-4; D gene unclear. Germline CDR1 reads DFQATT; CDR2 reads SNEGSKA (reference sequence). V was trimmed by 4 bases and J by 4 bases, leaving 10 bases between them. The CDR3 is 13 amino acids. The CDR3 nucleotides are TGCAGTGCTAAAACAGCTGTTAATGAAAAACTGTTTTTT. Translation gives CSAKTAVNEKLFF.

This clonotype was observed a handful of times. The chain couples TRBV6-5 to TRBJ1-5; D not certain. With 4 bases removed from V and 4 bases from J, the gap between germline ends came to 11 bases. Germline V lookup: CDR1 MNHEY, CDR2 SVGAGI. CDR3 length equals 14 residues. The CDR3 loop is CASSLIGMNQPQHF. The CDR3 DNA reads TGTGCCAGCAGTTTAATTGGGATGAATCAGCCCCAGCATTTT.

This clonotype was seen a few times. The rearrangement links TRBV7-9 to TRBJ1-1, with TRBD1 as a possible D gene (5 bases). There are 12 residues in the CDR3. Germline CDR1 reads SEHNR; CDR2 reads FQNEAQ (reference sequence). Trimming pared 11 bases from V and 1 base from J, leaving 11 bases between. CDR3 coding DNA: TGTGCCGGCGGGACGGAGAACACTGAAGCTTTCTTT. Amino acid sequence: CAGGTENTEAFF. The variable domain in full, completed from reference TRBV7-9 and TRBJ1-1, reads DTGVSQNPRHKITKRGQNVTFRCDPISEHNRLYWYRQTLGQGPEFLTYFQNEAQLEKSRLLSDRFSAERPKGSFSTLEIQRTEQGDSAMYLCAGGTENTEAFFGQGTRLTVV.

The genes are TRBV21-1 and TRBJ2-3; the table's D call of TRBD1 was not tested on the DNA. TRBV21-1 is designated a pseudogene. The CDR3 has 20 residues. CDR3 nucleotides: TGTGCCAGCAGCAAAGCCAGGTTTGCCAAAACCGGGACAGCTCCAGATACGCAGTATTTT. Protein sequence: CASSKARFAKTGTAPDTQYF.